The 31 T cell receptor beta chains below all came from one sample that was sequenced in a study of T-cell memory formation after mild COVID-19. TCRdb ran MiXCR on the 5' RACE reads and lists one entry per CDR3 protein. The sample includes 180,000 or so distinct CDR3 sequences, roughly 16% of them seen just once. Sequencing was carried out using PBMCs or a T cell subset sorted from them (not recorded which). These receptors came from an adult woman who had mild COVID-19 (a few samples of this study predate the infection). Cell type and time point are not known.

This clonotype was counted between two and nine times. This chain connects TRBV12-3 or TRBV12-4 to TRBJ2-3, with D hard to call. With 5 bases removed from V and 3 bases from J, the gap between germline ends came to 12 bases. CDR3 length: 14 residues. The CDR3 bases are TGTGCCAGCAGTCCGAGACTCGGAACAGATACGCAGTATTTT. Protein: CASSPRLGTDTQYF.

J is TRBJ2-7 and V is TRBV18; 8 positions agree with TRBD1. The CDR3 is 15 residues long. CDR1 is KGHSH, CDR2 LQKENI, per germline. V trimming: 3 bases; J trimming: 3 bases; junction bases outside the gene matches: 7. The chain's CDR3 is CASSPSRGPGYEQYF. The CDR3 DNA sequence: TGTGCCAGCTCACCTTCCAGGGGGCCGGGCTACGAGCAGTACTTC.

The sample holds many counts of this clonotype. The gene calls are TRBV12-3 or TRBV12-4 and TRBJ2-7; D is undetermined. V lost 4 bases, J lost 4 bases, and 14 bases lay in between. The CDR3 spans 14 residues. CDR3 amino acids: CASSSIGTSYEQYF. The CDR3, as DNA: TGTGCCAGCAGTTCCATTGGTACAAGTTACGAGCAGTACTTC.

The chain couples TRBV7-9 to TRBJ2-5; D possibly corresponds to TRBD2 (6 bases). V was pared by 0 bases and J by 5 bases, with 10 bases between. This CDR3 has 14 residues. Germline V lookup: CDR1 SEHNR, CDR2 FQNEAQ (reference sequence). The CDR3: CASSLAGREETQYF. The CDR3 DNA reads TGTGCCAGCAGCTTAGCGGGACGGGAGGAGACCCAGTACTTC.

This clonotype was recorded a few times. The chain combines TRBV15 with TRBJ2-5; D might be TRBD1 (5 bases). Trimming shortened V by 0 bases and J by 4 bases, and 9 bases separated the two germline ends. The germline V gene has CDR1 LNHNV and CDR2 YYDKDF (reference sequence). The CDR3 spans 14 residues. CDR3 nucleotide sequence: TGTGCCACCAGCAGAGATCTTAGGGGAGAGACCCAGTACTTC. Protein: CATSRDLRGETQYF.

The chain links TRBV15 to TRBJ2-5, with D possibly TRBD1 on 6 matching bases. V was shortened by 3 bases and J by 2 bases, with 13 bases between the two germline ends. The CDR3 spans 15 residues. Germline values: CDR1 LNHNV, CDR2 YYDKDF (reference sequence). In nucleotides, the CDR3 is TGTGCCACCAGCAGGGCCGACAGGCAGCAAGAGACCCAGTACTTC. Protein sequence: CATSRADRQQETQYF.

This rearrangement joins TRBV7-8 to TRBJ2-1, with TRBD2 matching 9 bases. Per the germline V gene, CDR1 is SGHVS and CDR2 is FQNEAQ. This CDR3 contains 14 residues. Unmatched junction bases numbered 9, after V lost 5 bases and J lost 10 bases. The CDR3 protein is CASSPATSGLEQFF. The CDR3, as DNA: TGTGCCAGCAGCCCGGCCACTAGCGGGTTAGAGCAGTTCTTC.

The chain has TRBV11-3 and TRBJ2-1, with a tentative D call TRBD1 (6 bases). CDR3 length equals 12 residues. V was pared by 5 bases and J by 9 bases, with 11 bases between. Germline CDR1 is SGHNT and CDR2 is YENEEA. The CDR3 region is CASSPGQIEQFF. For the CDR3, the DNA is TGTGCCAGCAGCCCCGGACAGATTGAGCAGTTCTTC.

J is TRBJ2-3 and V is TRBV9; no definite D call. The germline gives CDR1 SGDLS, CDR2 YYNGEE. The CDR3 sequence is 12 residues long. The V and J ends lost 4 bases and 8 bases respectively, with 11 bases between them. The CDR3 DNA reads TGTGCCAGCAGCTACGAGTGGGGTACGCAGTATTTT. Translated, it gives CASSYEWGTQYF.

The chain recombines TRBV6-1 with TRBJ1-1; 8 bases align to TRBD1. V lost 10 bases and J lost 4; bases outside the gene matches: 14. The length of the CDR3 is 15 residues. Germline V lookup: CDR1 MNHNS, CDR2 SASEGT. The CDR3 DNA follows: TGTGCCATCAACTCGAATGACAGGGGAGTCACTGAAGCTTTCTTT. Amino acids: CAINSNDRGVTEAFF.

This rearrangement joins TRBV20-1 to TRBJ1-6; 9 nucleotides align to TRBD1. V lost 6 bases and J lost 6; bases outside the gene matches: 3. Germline V CDR1 and CDR2: DFQATT, SNEGSKA (reference sequence). CDR3 size: 13 residues. The CDR3 DNA reads TGCAGTGCAGAACAGGGGGCTAATTCACCCCTCCACTTT. It codes for CSAEQGANSPLHF.

A single count supports this clonotype. The chain uses TRBV11-3 and TRBJ1-2; possibly TRBD1 for D (5 bases). CDR3 length: 15 amino acids. V was cut by 1 base and J by 2 bases, with 11 bases left in between. CDR1 SGHNT and CDR2 YENEEA come from the germline V gene. This CDR3 reads CASSLGGVANYGYTF. CDR3 in DNA: TGTGCCAGCAGCTTAGGAGGGGTGGCGAACTATGGCTACACCTTC.

The V and J genes are TRBV7-8 and TRBJ1-5, with D possibly matching TRBD1 (6 bases). Germline CDR1 and CDR2: SGHVS and FQNEAQ. The CDR3 covers 15 residues. V was pared by 5 bases and J by 2 bases, with 13 bases between. CDR3 protein: CASSTGWDGNQPQHF. Here the CDR3 DNA reads TGTGCCAGCAGCACAGGGTGGGATGGCAATCAGCCCCAGCATTTT. The full variable domain, in which reference TRBV7-8 and TRBJ1-5 provide the parts outside the CDR3, is GAGVSQSPRYKVAKRGQDVALRCDPISGHVSLFWYQQALGQGPEFLTYFQNEAQLDKSGLPSDRFFAERPEGSVSTLKIQRTQQEDSAVYLCASSTGWDGNQPQHFGDGTRLSIL.

The V gene is TRBV15, the J gene TRBJ2-1; no firm D call. Trimming left V 0 bases short and J 12 bases short, with 9 bases between. Germline V gene sequence: CDR1 LNHNV, CDR2 YYDKDF (reference sequence). This CDR3 is built from 12 residues. The CDR3 protein is CATSRDNQAQFF. DNA for the CDR3: TGTGCCACCAGCAGAGATAATCAAGCGCAGTTCTTC.

The table lists this clonotype with many counts. This sequence joins TRBV7-9 and TRBJ2-7; 7 bases align to TRBD1. After removal of 1 base from V and 3 bases from J, the junction contained 6 bases not matched to a gene. The CDR3 is 15 amino acids. Germline V lookup: CDR1 SEHNR, CDR2 FQNEAQ (reference sequence). CDR3: CASSLDGDSYYEQYF. DNA of the CDR3: TGTGCCAGCAGCTTAGACGGGGACAGCTACTACGAGCAGTACTTC.

The CDR3 loop reads CASSSFEGMIERYNEQFF. CDR3 in DNA: TGTGCCAGCAGCTCCTTTGAGGGTATGATAGAACGGTACAATGAGCAGTTCTTC. The gene calls are TRBV11-2 and TRBJ2-1, with D perhaps matching TRBD2 (5 bases). CDR1 is SGHAT and CDR2 is FQNNGV in the germline V gene. V lost 4 bases to trimming and J lost 4 bases, with 23 bases between them. CDR3 size: 18 residues.

This clonotype came up many times. The chain links TRBV24-1 to TRBJ2-3, with TRBD1 matching over 8 bases. Germline V gives CDR1 KGHDR, CDR2 SFDVKD. The V gene end was trimmed by 3 bases and the J gene end by 2 bases; junction bases not matched to a gene: 9. CDR3 length equals 17 residues. This CDR3 reads CATSDPGGTSSTDTQYF. CDR3 in DNA: TGTGCCACCAGTGATCCAGGGGGCACTAGCTCCACAGATACGCAGTATTTT.

This sequence joins TRBV7-2 and TRBJ2-1, with 7 positions matching TRBD2. CDR3 length: 17 residues. Losses at the gene ends were 3 bases for V and 3 bases for J; bases not matched to a gene: 11. Germline V CDR1 and CDR2: SGHTA, FQGNSA. The CDR3 sequence: CASSLGGVSRFYNEQFF. CDR3 bases: TGTGCCAGCAGCTTGGGAGGGGTCTCTAGGTTCTACAATGAGCAGTTCTTC.

Only a few counts were recorded for this clonotype. This rearrangement joins TRBV5-1 to TRBJ2-5, with 8 bases lining up with TRBD2. The CDR3 is 16 amino acids. Germline trimming cut 4 bases from V and 1 base from J; bases unmatched to any gene: 9. Germline CDR1 reads SGHRS; CDR2 reads YFSETQ. CDR3 nucleotides: TGCGCCAGCAGCGGTGGAGCGGGAGCGGGCCAAGAGACCCAGTACTTC. Its protein product is CASSGGAGAGQETQYF.

The sample holds many counts of this clonotype. The V gene is TRBV24-1, the J gene TRBJ2-1, with 10 bases aligning to TRBD2. The length of the CDR3 is 16 residues. Germline V lookup: CDR1 KGHDR, CDR2 SFDVKD. V lost 3 bases to trimming and J lost 7 bases; unmatched junction nucleotides: 8. In DNA, the CDR3 is TGTGCCACCAGTGATCGAAGCGGGGGGGTCTTTAATGAGCAGTTCTTC. Amino acids: CATSDRSGGVFNEQFF.

The J gene is TRBJ2-5, the V gene TRBV20-1; D is unclear. CDR3 size: 12 residues. V gave up 3 bases and J gave up 4 bases, with 9 bases separating them. Per the germline V gene, CDR1 is DFQATT and CDR2 is SNEGSKA (reference sequence). The CDR3, as DNA: TGCAGTGCTAGCAGAGGTCCAGAGACCCAGTACTTC. As protein: CSASRGPETQYF.

J is TRBJ2-1 and V is TRBV4-1; 13 nucleotides align to TRBD2. Per germline, CDR1 MGHRA and CDR2 YSYEKL. CDR3 length: 17 residues. Trimming removed 4 bases from V and 3 bases from J; junction bases left unmatched: 6. The CDR3 region has the DNA TGCGCCAGCAGCCTATGGACTAGCGGGGGCCACTACAATGAGCAGTTCTTC. Its translation is CASSLWTSGGHYNEQFF.

CDR3 bases: TGTGCCAGCAGCCTGAGGCGGGGCACAGTCCCTACGCAGCATTTT. Protein product: CASSLRRGTVPTQHF. This rearrangement joins TRBV6-2 or TRBV6-3 to TRBJ2-3; D may be TRBD1 (5 bases). The J call is in doubt because the DNA end fits TRBJ1-5 better. Looked up from germline, CDR1 is MNHEY and CDR2 is SVGEGT. The CDR3 runs to 15 residues.

This chain connects TRBV29-1 to TRBJ2-3; 13 bases line up with TRBD2. This CDR3 is 14 amino acids long. CDR1 is SQVTM, CDR2 ANQGSEA, per germline. The trim removed 4 bases at V and 7 bases at J, leaving 5 bases unmatched. DNA for the CDR3: TGCAGCGTTGCCGGGACTAGCGGGACAAATACGCAGTATTTT. Its protein product is CSVAGTSGTNTQYF.

This clonotype has a handful of counts. The chain links TRBV12-3 or TRBV12-4 to TRBJ2-7; 14 bases are shared with TRBD2. CDR3 size: 16 residues. Trimming took 6 bases from V and 2 from J; bases not matched to a gene: 6. The CDR3 protein is CASRLGTSGGTYEQYF. CDR3 in DNA: TGTGCCAGCAGGCTTGGGACTAGCGGGGGTACCTACGAGCAGTACTTC.

CDR3 sequence (DNA): TGTGCCAGCAGTGAAGACAGGGGGGCCTACGAGCAGTACTTC. Its translation: CASSEDRGAYEQYF. This chain uses TRBV2 with TRBJ2-7; 8 positions agree with TRBD1. Per the germline V gene, CDR1 is SNHLY and CDR2 is FYNNEI. There are 14 residues in the CDR3. V shed 1 base and J 2 bases; nucleotides not matched to a gene: 1.

The chain is built from TRBV6-2 or TRBV6-3 and TRBJ2-2; TRBD2 agrees at 11 bases. The CDR3 contains 16 residues. The germline gives CDR1 MNHEY, CDR2 SVGEGT. J was trimmed by 2 bases and V by 6 bases; bases with no gene match: 5. In DNA form, the CDR3 reads TGTGCCAGCAGGGCTAGCGGGAGGAGTAACACCGGGGAGCTGTTTTTT. Translation: CASRASGRSNTGELFF.

This clonotype was observed a handful of times. The genes are TRBV6-1 and TRBJ2-7; 8 positions agree with TRBD2. V shed 7 bases and J 3 bases; nucleotides not matched to a gene: 5. Germline V gene sequence: CDR1 MNHNS, CDR2 SASEGT. This CDR3 spans 13 amino acids. The CDR3 region has the DNA TGTGCCAGCAACGGGAGGGCCTACTACGAGCAGTACTTC. Translation: CASNGRAYYEQYF.

The table lists this clonotype with many counts. V usage is TRBV12-3 or TRBV12-4 and J usage is TRBJ2-4, with 12 bases identical to TRBD1. The CDR3 is 19 amino acids. J gave up 8 bases and V 0 bases, and 14 bases lay outside the gene matches. DNA of the CDR3: TGTGCCAGCAGTTTAGCCCCCGGGACAGGGGGCGAAGGTCGAGACATTCAGTACTTC. It is translated as CASSLAPGTGGEGRDIQYF.

This clonotype was seen more than once but under ten times. The chain combines TRBV5-4 with TRBJ1-2, with D hard to call. With 0 bases removed from V and 7 bases from J, the gap between germline ends came to 22 bases. CDR1 is SGHNT and CDR2 is YYREEE in the germline V gene (reference sequence). There are 17 residues in the CDR3. This CDR3 is CASSLVVAAGGVSGYTF. The CDR3 DNA sequence: TGTGCCAGCAGCTTGGTGGTTGCGGCAGGTGGCGTCAGTGGCTACACCTTC.

This clonotype was counted only a few times. The chain has TRBV7-2 and TRBJ1-2, with TRBD1 as a possible D gene (6 bases). Germline V gives CDR1 SGHTA, CDR2 FQGNSA. CDR3 size: 14 residues. The V end was cut by 5 bases, the J end by 2 bases, with 12 bases between. CDR3 amino acids: CASSRQGLNYGYTF. CDR3 coding DNA: TGTGCCAGCAGCCGGCAGGGGTTGAACTATGGCTACACCTTC.